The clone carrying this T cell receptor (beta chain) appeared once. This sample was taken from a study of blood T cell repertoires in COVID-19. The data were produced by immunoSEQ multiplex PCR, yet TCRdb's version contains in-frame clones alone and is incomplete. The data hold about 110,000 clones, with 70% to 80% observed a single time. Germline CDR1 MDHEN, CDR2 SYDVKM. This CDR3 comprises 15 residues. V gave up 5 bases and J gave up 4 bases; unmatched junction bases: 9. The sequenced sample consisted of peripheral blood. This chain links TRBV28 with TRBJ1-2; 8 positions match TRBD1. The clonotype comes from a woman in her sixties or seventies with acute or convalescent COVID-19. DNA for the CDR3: TGTGCCAGCAGTCGGACAGGGACGTCAGGCTATGGCTACACCTTC. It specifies CASSRTGTSGYGYTF.